This T cell receptor beta chain is from a study of T cells in Graves' hyperthyroidism and ophthalmopathy. Study summary: Peripheral blood sampling occurred at initial diagnosis, before any treatment. Study-wide findings and caveats: Blood also contained most expanded thyroid clonotypes above 0.001.

As for this clonotype: Its specificity is unknown.

Reasons for excluding patients were uncontrolled infection, other autoimmune disease, pregnancy or lactation. What was amplified from RNA transcripts were TCR beta CDR3 regions. First-round RT-PCR with HTBI primers amplified the TCR CDR3 region. TCRdb re-called the multiplex PCR reads through MiXCR, storing one row per CDR3 protein. The sample includes 530,000 or so distinct CDR3 sequences, more than 15% of them seen just once. The sequenced sample was blood. This sequence was found in a woman under 30 with Graves' ophthalmopathy.

The CDR3 is CASSGTKDHTQYF. CDR3 sequence (DNA): TGTGCCAGCAGCGGTACCAAGGACCATACGCAGTATTTT. This chain connects TRBV2 to TRBJ2-3, with unresolved D. V was clipped by 6 bases and J by 7 bases, with 14 bases between them. Germline CDR1 and CDR2: SNHLY and FYNNEI. This CDR3 is built from 13 residues.